The 25 T cell receptor beta chains given below trace back to one sample, sequenced in a study of response to subunit inactivated influenza vaccine (dated 2018 in TCRdb). Library prep was done by RT-PCR. These reads were obtained on an Illumina HiSeq 2500. TCRdb reran the public reads through fastp at Q25 and MiXCR, keeping productive beta chains. Every CDR3 protein is listed once, alongside the most common genes and DNA of its rows. The sample has 300,000 to 350,000 distinct CDR3 sequences on record, approximately 23% of them singletons. Over 9% of the sample belongs to the ten largest clones. The material was PBMCs from blood, obtained about 19 months after vaccination. The source is a man between 50 and 75 years old who received an inactivated influenza vaccine. Donor details come from another sample of the same person, matched by shared clones.

The V gene is TRBV14, the J gene TRBJ2-1; either TRBD1 or TRBD2 may fit D (6 bases each). Trimming pared 3 bases from V and 6 bases from J, leaving 21 bases between. The CDR3 runs to 17 residues. CDR1 SGHDN and CDR2 FVKESK come from the germline V gene. CDR3 protein: CASSHLLGAGGGNEQFF. The CDR3 nucleotides are TGTGCCAGCAGCCACCTGCTCGGGGCCGGAGGGGGCAATGAGCAGTTCTTC.

This clonotype has just a few counts. This chain uses TRBV29-1 with TRBJ1-5, with D possibly TRBD1 on 5 matching bases. CDR1 SQVTM and CDR2 ANQGSEA come from the germline V gene. The length of the CDR3 is 13 residues. Trimming pared 4 bases from V and 7 bases from J, leaving 14 bases between. The CDR3 sequence: CSVAGGKGQPQHF. The DNA for the CDR3 is TGCAGCGTTGCGGGGGGGAAGGGGCAGCCCCAGCATTTT.

The chain employs TRBV29-1 and TRBJ2-5; 9 nucleotides line up with TRBD1. The germline CDR1 and CDR2 sequences are SQVTM and ANQGSEA. V shed 7 bases, J shed 5 bases, and the junction held 8 bases outside the gene matches. The CDR3 runs 13 residues. The CDR3 protein is CSAGTGGAETQYF. CDR3 coding DNA: TGCAGCGCCGGAACAGGGGGCGCGGAGACCCAGTACTTC.

The chain combines TRBV5-4 with TRBJ1-5; no reliable D call. This CDR3 comprises 15 residues. CDR1 SGHNT and CDR2 YYREEE come from the germline V gene (reference sequence). Trimming removed 0 bases from V and 5 bases from J, with 12 bases in between. The CDR3 loop reads CASSLDPGSHQPQHF. The CDR3 DNA sequence: TGTGCCAGCAGCTTGGACCCGGGATCTCATCAGCCCCAGCATTTT.

This chain connects TRBV19 to TRBJ2-5; D call uncertain. Germline V lookup: CDR1 LNHDA, CDR2 SQIVND (reference sequence). The CDR3 extends over 13 amino acids. Trimming stripped 0 bases from V and 0 bases from J, with 2 bases between. The CDR3 loop is CASSIEYQETQYF. CDR3 DNA sequence: TGTGCCAGTAGTATAGAGTACCAAGAGACCCAGTACTTC.

This clonotype occurred a few times. The chain carries TRBV10-2 and TRBJ2-5; D remains unclear. The V gene lost 8 bases and the J gene lost 2 bases, with 12 bases spanning the gap. The CDR3 covers 13 residues. Germline CDR1 WSHSY, CDR2 SAAADI. The CDR3 DNA is TGCGCCAGCCGGTGGTCAATACAAGAGACCCAGTACTTC. Protein product: CASRWSIQETQYF.

This clonotype has a count of ten or more. The chain recombines TRBV20-1 with TRBJ1-1, with a possible D match to TRBD1 (5 bases). Germline lookup yields CDR1 DFQATT and CDR2 SNEGSKA (reference sequence). This CDR3 is built from 14 residues. Trimming stripped 3 bases from V and 5 bases from J, with 16 bases between. The CDR3 reads CSARGSSGGTEAFF. DNA for the CDR3: TGCAGTGCTAGGGGGAGTTCGGGGGGAACTGAAGCTTTCTTT.

This clonotype was seen ten or more times. The chain employs TRBV7-2 and TRBJ1-6; TRBD1 matches at 7 bases. Germline CDR1 and CDR2: SGHTA and FQGNSA. V dropped 1 base and J dropped 6; count of bases not matched to a gene: 3. The CDR3 consists of 15 residues. CDR3: CASSLDDRVNSPLHF. CDR3 nucleotide sequence: TGTGCCAGCAGCTTAGATGACAGGGTTAATTCACCCCTCCACTTT.

This clonotype was observed at least ten times. The chain combines TRBV5-1 with TRBJ1-1, with 7 positions matching TRBD1. The V gene's germline CDR1 is SGHRS and CDR2 YFSETQ. The CDR3 extends over 13 amino acids. Trimming took 4 bases from V and 6 from J; bases not matched to a gene: 6. CDR3 DNA sequence: TGCGCCAGCAGCCCCAACAGGGGCCCTGAAGCTTTCTTT. It specifies CASSPNRGPEAFF.

The chain recombines TRBV5-5 with TRBJ2-3; D uncertain. Germline lookup yields CDR1 SGHKS and CDR2 YYEKEE (reference sequence). Trimming pared 0 bases from V and 8 bases from J, leaving 7 bases between. This CDR3 contains 12 residues. CDR3 sequence: CASSLDGPTQYF. The CDR3 nucleotides read TGTGCCAGCAGCTTGGACGGCCCTACGCAGTATTTT.

The chain uses TRBV29-1 and TRBJ2-5; TRBD1 agrees at 7 bases. Per germline, CDR1 SQVTM and CDR2 ANQGSEA. The J segment lost 0 bases and the V segment lost 3 bases, leaving 13 bases of the junction unmatched. The CDR3 is made up of 17 amino acids. The DNA for the CDR3 is TGCAGCGTTGACGGGACATTAGGGGGCTTGTACCAAGAGACCCAGTACTTC. Translating it yields CSVDGTLGGLYQETQYF.

This clonotype was observed a few times. This sequence joins TRBV4-1 and TRBJ2-5, with TRBD2 as a possible D gene (5 bases). The germline V gene encodes CDR1 MGHRA and CDR2 YSYEKL. This CDR3 has 14 residues. V was clipped by 4 bases and J by 3 bases, with 12 bases between them. CDR3 nucleotides: TGCGCCAGCAGCCGTCGTTACGGGGAAGAGACCCAGTACTTC. Amino acids: CASSRRYGEETQYF.

CDR3 sequence (DNA): TGCGCCAGCAGCTTGTATGGCGGGGTCTACGAGCAGTACTTC. It codes for CASSLYGGVYEQYF. The chain recombines TRBV5-1 with TRBJ2-7; D is perhaps TRBD2 (6 bases). Between the trimmed V and J ends, which lost 1 base and 3 bases, there was a span of 11 bases. This CDR3 spans 14 amino acids. Looked up from germline, CDR1 is SGHRS and CDR2 is YFSETQ.

This clonotype was counted between two and nine times. The chain recombines TRBV12-3 or TRBV12-4 with TRBJ1-5, with TRBD1 matching over 10 bases. There are 16 residues in the CDR3. The V and J ends lost 5 bases and 3 bases, in that order; junction bases with no gene match: 7. CDR3: CASSTRQGAFNQPQHF. The CDR3 DNA reads TGTGCCAGCAGTACCCGACAGGGGGCATTCAATCAGCCCCAGCATTTT.

This clonotype was detected only a few times. The chain is built from TRBV21-1 and TRBJ1-1; the table's D call, TRBD1, was not checked against the DNA. TRBV21-1 is a pseudogene segment. This CDR3 has 18 residues. This chain's CDR3 is CASSKGQGGSNLNTEAFF. The CDR3 nucleotides read TGTGCCAGCAGCAAAGGACAGGGGGGCTCGAACTTGAACACTGAAGCTTTCTTT.

The chain is built from TRBV6-2 or TRBV6-3 and TRBJ2-1; D may be TRBD1 or TRBD2 (6 bases each). There are 16 residues in the CDR3. The V and J ends lost 2 bases and 0 bases respectively, with 11 bases between them. Looked up from germline, CDR1 is MNHEY and CDR2 is SVGEGT. The CDR3 DNA reads as TGTGCCAGCAGTTACCGGGGGCTCTCCTCCTACAATGAGCAGTTCTTC. This translates into CASSYRGLSSYNEQFF.

This clonotype was found a few times. V and J are TRBV7-9 and TRBJ1-2; D call uncertain. Trimming stripped 1 base from V and 4 bases from J, with 10 bases between. Germline V gene data show CDR1 as SEHNR and CDR2 as FQNEAQ (reference sequence). The CDR3 length is 14 residues. The DNA of the CDR3 is TGTGCCAGCAGCTTAGTACTGGAGTCCTATGGCTACACCTTC. Its translation: CASSLVLESYGYTF.

This clonotype has just a few counts. J is TRBJ2-7 and V is TRBV4-2, with TRBD1 as a possible D gene (6 bases). Trimming cost V 1 base and J 0 bases, with 7 bases left between them. Germline V gene data show CDR1 as LGHNA and CDR2 as YNFKEQ. The CDR3 spans 14 residues. The CDR3 loop is CASSQGDTSYEQYF. The DNA of the CDR3 is TGTGCCAGCAGCCAAGGGGACACCTCCTACGAGCAGTACTTC.

This clonotype was found many times. The V and J genes are TRBV7-9 and TRBJ1-4; unclear D gene. The CDR3 extends over 14 amino acids. The V gene lost 3 bases and the J gene lost 11 bases, with 16 bases spanning the gap. Looked up from germline, CDR1 is SEHNR and CDR2 is FQNEAQ (reference sequence). CDR3 residues: CASSLDGRLGKLFF. In DNA, the CDR3 is TGTGCCAGCAGCTTGGACGGACGACTAGGGAAACTGTTTTTT.

The sample holds a few counts of this clonotype. This chain joins TRBV29-1 and TRBJ1-2; perhaps TRBD1 as D (5 bases). Germline V CDR1 and CDR2: SQVTM, ANQGSEA. The ends were cut back, 5 bases at V and 4 bases at J, with 17 bases in the middle. This CDR3 spans 14 amino acids. This CDR3 is CSVQSRDLLYGYTF. CDR3 bases: TGCAGCGTTCAATCCAGGGACTTACTCTATGGCTACACCTTC.

In its sample, this clonotype was seen a few times. This chain joins TRBV5-4 and TRBJ1-2, with D possibly being TRBD1 (6 bases). CDR3 length: 16 residues. V was clipped by 0 bases and J by 4 bases, with 16 bases between them. Per germline, CDR1 SGHNT and CDR2 YYREEE (reference sequence). The CDR3 sequence is CASSLAQGTDFYGYTF. The CDR3 DNA reads TGTGCCAGCAGCTTGGCCCAGGGGACCGACTTCTATGGCTACACCTTC.

This clonotype came up a few times. The chain couples TRBV6-1 to TRBJ1-2; a possible D gene is TRBD1 (5 bases). Germline-derived CDR1 and CDR2 are MNHNS and SASEGT. V was clipped by 6 bases and J by 2 bases, with 13 bases between them. The length of the CDR3 is 14 residues. The CDR3 spells CASRTPQGNYGYTF. The CDR3 nucleotides are TGTGCCAGCAGGACCCCGCAGGGCAACTATGGCTACACCTTC.

This clonotype has ten or more counts. The V and J genes are TRBV10-3 and TRBJ2-3, with D unresolved. The CDR3 has 16 amino acids. V was cut by 0 bases and J by 4 bases, with 14 bases left in between. The germline CDR1 and CDR2 sequences are ENHRY and SYGVKD. CDR3 region: CAISESLLPGADTQYF. The CDR3 nucleotides read TGTGCCATCAGTGAGTCCTTACTCCCAGGCGCAGATACGCAGTATTTT.

Only a few counts were recorded for this clonotype. The rearrangement links TRBV6-1 to TRBJ1-3, with TRBD1 as a possible D gene (6 bases). This CDR3 contains 14 residues. Looked up from germline, CDR1 is MNHNS and CDR2 is SASEGT. V gave up 10 bases and J gave up 0 bases, with 13 bases separating them. CDR3 sequence reads: CATGDTSSGNTIYF. CDR3 nucleotides: TGTGCCACCGGGGACACCAGCTCTGGAAACACCATATATTTT.

This clonotype occurred a few times. This sequence joins TRBV6-5 and TRBJ2-7; 7 bases line up with TRBD1. The CDR3 has 16 residues. Germline assignment: CDR1 MNHEY and CDR2 SVGAGI. The V gene end was trimmed by 0 bases and the J gene end by 1 base; junction bases not matched to a gene: 6. The CDR3 bases are TGTGCCAGCAGTTACTCAGGGACAGTGGATTCCTACGAGCAGTACTTC. This encodes CASSYSGTVDSYEQYF.